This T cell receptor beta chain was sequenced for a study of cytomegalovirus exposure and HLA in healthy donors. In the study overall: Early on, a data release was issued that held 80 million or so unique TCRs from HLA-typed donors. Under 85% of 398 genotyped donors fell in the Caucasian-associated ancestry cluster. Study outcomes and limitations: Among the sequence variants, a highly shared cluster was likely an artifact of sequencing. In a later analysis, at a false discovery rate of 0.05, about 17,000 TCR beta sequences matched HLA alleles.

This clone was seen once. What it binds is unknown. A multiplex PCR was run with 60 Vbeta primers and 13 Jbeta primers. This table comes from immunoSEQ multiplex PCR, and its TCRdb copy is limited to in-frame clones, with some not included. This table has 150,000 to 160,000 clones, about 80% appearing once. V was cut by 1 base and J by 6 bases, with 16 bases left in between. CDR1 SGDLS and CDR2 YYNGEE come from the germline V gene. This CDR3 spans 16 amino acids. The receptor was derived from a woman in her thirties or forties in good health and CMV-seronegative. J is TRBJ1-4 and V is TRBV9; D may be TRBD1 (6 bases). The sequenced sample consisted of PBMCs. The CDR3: CASSVNLGGADEKLFF. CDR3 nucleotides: TGTGCCAGCAGCGTAAACTTAGGGGGGGCGGATGAAAAACTGTTTTTT.